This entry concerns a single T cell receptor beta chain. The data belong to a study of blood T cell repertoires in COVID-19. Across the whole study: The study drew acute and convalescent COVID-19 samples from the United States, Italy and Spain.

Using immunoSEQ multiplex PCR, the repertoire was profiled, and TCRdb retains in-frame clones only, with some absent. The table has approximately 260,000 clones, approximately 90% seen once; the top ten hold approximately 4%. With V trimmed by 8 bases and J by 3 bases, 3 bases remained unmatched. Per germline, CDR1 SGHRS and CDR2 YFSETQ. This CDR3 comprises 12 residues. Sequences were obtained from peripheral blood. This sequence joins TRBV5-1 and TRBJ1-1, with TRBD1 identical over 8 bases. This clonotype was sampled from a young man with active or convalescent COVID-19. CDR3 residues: CASAQGDTEAFF. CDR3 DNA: TGCGCCAGTGCACAGGGGGACACTGAAGCTTTCTTT.